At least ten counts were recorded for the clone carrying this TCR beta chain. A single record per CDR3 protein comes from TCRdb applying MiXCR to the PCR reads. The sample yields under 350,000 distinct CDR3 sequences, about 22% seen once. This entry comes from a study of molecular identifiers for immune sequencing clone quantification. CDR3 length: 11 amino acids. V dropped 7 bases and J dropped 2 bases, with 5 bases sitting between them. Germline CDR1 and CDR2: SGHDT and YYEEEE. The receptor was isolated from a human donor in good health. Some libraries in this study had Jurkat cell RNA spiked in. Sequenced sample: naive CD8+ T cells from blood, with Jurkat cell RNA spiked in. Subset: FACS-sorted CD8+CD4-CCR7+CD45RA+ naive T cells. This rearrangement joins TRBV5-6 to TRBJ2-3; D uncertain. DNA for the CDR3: TGTGCCAGCCAGACCACAGATACGCAGTATTTT. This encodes CASQTTDTQYF. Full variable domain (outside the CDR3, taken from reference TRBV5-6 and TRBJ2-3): DAGVTQSPTHLIKTRGQQVTLRCSPKSGHDTVSWYQQALGQGPQFIFQYYEEEERQRGNFPDRFSGHQFPNYSSELNVNALLLGDSALYLCASQTTDTQYFGPGTRLTVL.